The 3 T cell receptor beta chains given below trace back to one sample, sequenced in a study of PD-1 blockade in classical Hodgkin lymphoma. Clones were sequenced by immunoSEQ multiplex PCR, and TCRdb holds only the in-frame ones, with some missing. The sample has tens of thousands of clones, 65% to 80% seen once. Regarding time point: cycle 4 day 1 (C4D1), after 6 weeks of nivolumab. The patients all showed relapse after autologous stem cell transplantation, while their brentuximab vedotin exposure varied. The material was peripheral blood mononuclear cells (PBMCs), obtained before the fourth cycle of nivolumab. These receptors came from a human donor with classical Hodgkin lymphoma.

This chain joins TRBV2 and TRBJ1-6; D is perhaps TRBD1 (5 bases). Trimming removed 11 bases at V and 6 bases at J, with 14 bases between. Germline lookup yields CDR1 SNHLY and CDR2 FYNNEI. CDR3 length: 13 amino acids. The CDR3 coding sequence is TGTGCCGGGGGGAGTGAATCTAATTCACCCCTCCACTTT. Translated: CAGGSESNSPLHF.

The chain couples TRBV7-9 to TRBJ1-1, with D tentatively TRBD1 (5 bases). Germline V gene sequence: CDR1 SEHNR, CDR2 FQNEAQ (reference sequence). Trimming removed 1 base from V and 4 bases from J, with 13 bases in between. The CDR3 extends over 15 amino acids. DNA for the CDR3: TGTGCCAGCAGCTTAGTGAGTGCAGGGTCCACTGAAGCTTTCTTT. Amino acids: CASSLVSAGSTEAFF.

V and J are TRBV6-5 and TRBJ1-1; weak D call: TRBD1 (5 bases). This CDR3 is 14 amino acids long. V shed 0 bases and J shed 4 bases, with 9 bases lying between them. The germline V gene encodes CDR1 MNHEY and CDR2 SVGAGI. CDR3 DNA: TGTGCCAGCAGTTACTCCGGGGGAGGCACTGAAGCTTTCTTT. This sequence encodes CASSYSGGGTEAFF.